Shown below are 25 T cell receptor beta chains from a single sample sequenced in a study of T cells after yellow fever vaccination (dated by TCRdb to about 2019). The sample's treatment or condition, from its label and the paper: live attenuated yellow fever vaccine strain. Library construction relied on 5' RACE. Sequenced on an Illumina HiSeq 2500. In-frame beta chains were kept once TCRdb had trimmed the public reads at Q25 with fastp and called clones with MiXCR. Duplicate CDR3 protein sequences are folded into a single record with the most common DNA and genes. The sample table contains 550,000 to 750,000 distinct CDR3 sequences; only one count was recorded for about 13% of them. Of the sample, roughly 13% is held by the ten largest clones. The sequencing here drew on PBMCs, taken on the day of the yellow fever booster vaccination. The receptors originated from a man younger than 45 who received the YFV17D yellow fever vaccine.

This clonotype was detected a few times. This rearrangement joins TRBV29-1 to TRBJ2-3; a possible D gene is TRBD1 (5 bases). The CDR3 runs to 13 residues. V was clipped by 1 base and J by 0 bases, with 5 bases between them. Per germline, CDR1 SQVTM and CDR2 ANQGSEA. The DNA for the CDR3 is TGCAGCGTTGAAGGACAGAGCACAGATACGCAGTATTTT. This translates into CSVEGQSTDTQYF.

The CDR3 is CASSLGEGFHYYGYTF. The CDR3 DNA reads TGCGCCAGCAGCCTAGGGGAGGGATTCCACTACTATGGCTACACCTTC. The chain combines TRBV4-3 with TRBJ1-2, with D maybe TRBD1 (5 bases). CDR1 and CDR2 (germline): LGHNA, YSLEER. V was pared by 4 bases and J by 3 bases, with 18 bases between. CDR3 size: 16 residues.

The count of this clonotype is one. The rearrangement links TRBV30 to TRBJ1-6, with unresolved D. Deletions cut 4 bases from V and 9 bases from J, with 13 bases between. The V gene's germline CDR1 is GTSNPN and CDR2 SVGIG (reference sequence). This CDR3 has 13 amino acids. CDR3: CAWKGGGLSPLHF. In DNA, the CDR3 is TGTGCCTGGAAGGGTGGCGGACTTTCACCCCTCCACTTT.

This clonotype showed up just a few times. The chain links TRBV12-5 to TRBJ2-7; D not resolved. The CDR3 runs to 11 residues. Germline V lookup: CDR1 LGHNT, CDR2 FRNRAP. Trimming stripped 2 bases from V and 3 bases from J, with 2 bases between. CDR3 amino acids: CASGLNYEQYF. CDR3 coding DNA: TGTGCTAGTGGTTTGAACTACGAGCAGTACTTC. The entire variable domain, with the rest obtained from reference TRBV12-5 and TRBJ2-7, is as follows: DARVTQTPRHKVTEMGQEVTMRCQPILGHNTVFWYRQTMMQGLELLAYFRNRAPLDDSGMPKDRFSAEMPDATLATLKIQPSEPRDSAVYFCASGLNYEQYFGPGTRLTVT.

The V call is TRBV7-2, the J call TRBJ2-5; 13 positions match TRBD2. Germline V gene lookup returns CDR1 SGHTA and CDR2 FQGNSA. J gave up 4 bases and V 5 bases, and 4 bases lay outside the gene matches. The CDR3 runs 15 residues. The CDR3 here is CASSRTSGSRETQYF. For the CDR3, the DNA is TGTGCCAGCAGCAGGACTAGCGGGAGCCGAGAGACCCAGTACTTC.

This clonotype has more than one count but fewer than ten. The chain employs TRBV5-1 and TRBJ2-1, with TRBD1 matching 7 bases. This CDR3 region has 12 residues. The J segment lost 13 bases and the V segment lost 3 bases, leaving 7 bases of the junction unmatched. Germline V lookup: CDR1 SGHRS, CDR2 YFSETQ. The CDR3 spells CASSSGTVEQFF. For the CDR3, the DNA is TGCGCCAGCAGCTCCGGGACAGTGGAACAGTTCTTC.

This clonotype showed up many times. The J gene is TRBJ2-2, the V gene TRBV7-3, with a weak D call TRBD2 (5 bases). Per germline, CDR1 SGHTA and CDR2 FQGTGA. V was pared by 3 bases and J by 6 bases, with 11 bases between. The CDR3 has 14 amino acids. CDR3 in amino acids: CASSLAGGAGELFF. Here the CDR3 DNA reads TGTGCCAGCAGCTTGGCCGGAGGCGCCGGGGAGCTGTTTTTT.

A few counts support this clonotype. The chain links TRBV9 to TRBJ1-1, with D maybe TRBD1 (6 bases). This CDR3 comprises 14 residues. With 3 bases removed from V and 0 bases from J, the gap between germline ends came to 9 bases. Germline CDR1 is SGDLS and CDR2 is YYNGEE. The CDR3 DNA is TGTGCCAGCAGCGCCAGGGGCATGAACACTGAAGCTTTCTTT. This codes for CASSARGMNTEAFF.

The chain combines TRBV20-1 with TRBJ2-7; 15 positions agree with TRBD2. The germline gives CDR1 DFQATT, CDR2 SNEGSKA (reference sequence). The CDR3 is 16 residues long. With V trimmed by 6 bases and J by 1 base, 7 bases remained unmatched. The CDR3 DNA is TGCAGTGCCCCGGGACTAGCGGGAGGCCGGTCCTACGAGCAGTACTTC. Translated, it gives CSAPGLAGGRSYEQYF.

This clonotype was observed a few times. The chain is built from TRBV20-1 and TRBJ1-2; tentatively, D is TRBD1 (6 bases). V was trimmed by 6 bases and J by 3 bases, leaving 14 bases between them. This CDR3 comprises 13 residues. In germline, CDR1 is DFQATT, CDR2 SNEGSKA (reference sequence). As DNA, the CDR3 is TGCAGTGCCGGTGAACAGGGTCACTATGGCTACACCTTC. Its translation is CSAGEQGHYGYTF.

V and J are TRBV19 and TRBJ2-4; 8 bases are a match to TRBD2. With V trimmed by 3 bases and J by 0 bases, 13 bases remained unmatched. This CDR3 comprises 19 residues. Germline V gene lookup returns CDR1 LNHDA and CDR2 SQIVND (reference sequence). The CDR3 loop reads CASSISGGPIDIAKNIQYF. CDR3 coding DNA: TGTGCCAGTAGTATCTCGGGAGGGCCGATAGACATAGCCAAAAACATTCAGTACTTC.

The rearrangement links TRBV6-1 to TRBJ2-7; D is perhaps TRBD2 (6 bases). Germline V CDR1 and CDR2: MNHNS, SASEGT. Trimming cost V 6 bases and J 4 bases, with 13 bases left between them. The CDR3 has 13 amino acids. For the CDR3, the DNA is TGTGCCAGCAGCCCGACTAGTAGGTACGAGCAGTACTTC. Residues: CASSPTSRYEQYF.

This rearrangement joins TRBV5-1 to TRBJ2-7, with no clear D. This CDR3 comprises 14 residues. V was trimmed by 1 base and J by 0 bases, leaving 8 bases between them. Germline V gene lookup returns CDR1 SGHRS and CDR2 YFSETQ. The CDR3 sequence is CASSLIPSSYEQYF. CDR3 coding DNA: TGCGCCAGCAGCTTGATCCCAAGCTCCTACGAGCAGTACTTC.

This clonotype was recorded a few times. This chain uses TRBV6-2 or TRBV6-3 with TRBJ2-7, with a tentative D call TRBD2 (6 bases). The CDR3 consists of 14 residues. V lost 4 bases and J lost 2, with 12 bases in between. Germline CDR1 is MNHEY and CDR2 is SVGEGT. This chain's CDR3 is CASSSAGTTYEQYF. The CDR3 nucleotides are TGTGCCAGCAGTTCGGCGGGGACGACCTACGAGCAGTACTTC.

This clonotype was seen a handful of times. The rearrangement links TRBV29-1 to TRBJ2-7; D may be TRBD1 (6 bases). Germline lookup yields CDR1 SQVTM and CDR2 ANQGSEA. Trimming shortened V by 4 bases and J by 4 bases, and 17 bases separated the two germline ends. CDR3 size: 14 residues. In DNA form, the CDR3 reads TGCAGCGTTGTGCCACCGGGACAACTTTACGAGCAGTACTTC. It is translated as CSVVPPGQLYEQYF.

In this sample, this clonotype turned up a few times. The rearrangement links TRBV19 to TRBJ2-4; 7 nucleotides match TRBD2. The CDR3 loop spans 12 amino acids. Trimming removed 10 bases from V and 12 bases from J; junction bases left unmatched: 12. Germline CDR1 reads LNHDA; CDR2 reads SQIVND (reference sequence). CDR3 sequence (DNA): TGTGCCACCAGAGGGGAGGGCCTCTCTCAGTACTTC. It encodes CATRGEGLSQYF.

This clonotype was counted a few times. This chain joins TRBV12-3 or TRBV12-4 and TRBJ2-1, with 10 positions matching TRBD2. The V gene end was trimmed by 6 bases and the J gene end by 6 bases; junction bases not matched to a gene: 8. There are 15 residues in the CDR3. In DNA form, the CDR3 reads TGTGCCAGCAGCCTACTAGCGGGACGTATCAATGAGCAGTTCTTC. As protein: CASSLLAGRINEQFF.

In its sample, this clonotype was seen many times. The V call is TRBV18, the J call TRBJ2-1; no firm D call. The germline V gene encodes CDR1 KGHSH and CDR2 LQKENI. This CDR3 has 12 amino acids. Deletions cut 0 bases from V and 4 bases from J, with 1 base between. CDR3 DNA sequence: TGTGCCAGCTCACCACCGTACAATGAGCAGTTCTTC. Its translation: CASSPPYNEQFF.

This clonotype was found many times. This chain uses TRBV27 with TRBJ2-7, with 7 bases matching TRBD2. CDR1 is MNHEY and CDR2 is SMNVEV in the germline V gene (reference sequence). The CDR3 has 15 amino acids. The J segment lost 5 bases and the V segment lost 0 bases, leaving 7 bases of the junction unmatched. For the CDR3, the DNA is TGTGCCAGCAGTTTATCAGCCGGACTAGGGGACGAGCAGTACTTC. Protein: CASSLSAGLGDEQYF.

This clonotype was found a few times. The CDR3 coding sequence is TGTGCCAGCAGCTTGGGGCCTGGCCAATACAATGAGCAGTTCTTC. It yields the protein CASSLGPGQYNEQFF. The V and J genes are TRBV5-5 and TRBJ2-1; D is ambiguous. The germline V gene encodes CDR1 SGHKS and CDR2 YYEKEE (reference sequence). The CDR3 spans 15 residues. Trimming shortened V by 0 bases and J by 4 bases, and 11 bases separated the two germline ends.

This clonotype has just a few counts. J is TRBJ2-1 and V is TRBV29-1; no clear D. Germline V gives CDR1 SQVTM, CDR2 ANQGSEA. This CDR3 is built from 11 residues. The V end was cut by 6 bases, the J end by 5 bases, with 8 bases between. The CDR3 here is CSVNQNNEQFF. CDR3 sequence (DNA): TGCAGCGTGAACCAGAACAATGAGCAGTTCTTC.

The chain recombines TRBV28 with TRBJ2-1, with D perhaps TRBD2 (5 bases). The germline V and J ends were trimmed by 2 bases and 3 bases, with 8 bases remaining between them. The germline gives CDR1 MDHEN, CDR2 SYDVKM. This CDR3 region has 14 residues. CDR3 DNA sequence: TGTGCCAGCAGTTTACCGGGGATCTACAATGAGCAGTTCTTC. Translating it yields CASSLPGIYNEQFF.

This chain uses TRBV7-8 with TRBJ2-3; 7 nucleotides match TRBD2. The length of the CDR3 is 17 residues. Trimming at V came to 1 base and at J to 6 bases, leaving 13 bases not matched to a gene. CDR1 and CDR2 (germline): SGHVS, FQNEAQ. Here the CDR3 DNA reads TGTGCCAGCAGCTTAGGACCCCCGCGGGAGATGTGGGATACGCAGTATTTT. Translating gives CASSLGPPREMWDTQYF.

J is TRBJ2-1 and V is TRBV7-2; 14 nucleotides agree with TRBD2. The germline gives CDR1 SGHTA, CDR2 FQGNSA. This CDR3 region has 16 residues. Trimming at V came to 5 bases and at J to 8 bases, leaving 8 bases not matched to a gene. The CDR3 nucleotides read TGTGCCAGCAGCCCCGGGGGGACTAGCGGGAGAGATGAGCAGTTCTTC. This gives the protein CASSPGGTSGRDEQFF.

The V call is TRBV7-3, the J call TRBJ2-1; a weak D match, TRBD1 (5 bases). Germline V gene data show CDR1 as SGHTA and CDR2 as FQGTGA. This CDR3 spans 14 amino acids. V was clipped by 2 bases and J by 6 bases, with 11 bases between them. The CDR3 region is CASSLGPGRNEQFF. CDR3 sequence (DNA): TGTGCCAGCAGCTTAGGTCCAGGGCGCAATGAGCAGTTCTTC. Using reference TRBV7-3 and TRBJ2-1 for the parts outside the CDR3, the full variable domain is GAGVSQTPSNKVTEKGKYVELRCDPISGHTALYWYRQSLGQGPEFLIYFQGTGAADDSGLPNDRFFAVRPEGSVSTLKIQRTERGDSAVYLCASSLGPGRNEQFFGPGTRLTVL.